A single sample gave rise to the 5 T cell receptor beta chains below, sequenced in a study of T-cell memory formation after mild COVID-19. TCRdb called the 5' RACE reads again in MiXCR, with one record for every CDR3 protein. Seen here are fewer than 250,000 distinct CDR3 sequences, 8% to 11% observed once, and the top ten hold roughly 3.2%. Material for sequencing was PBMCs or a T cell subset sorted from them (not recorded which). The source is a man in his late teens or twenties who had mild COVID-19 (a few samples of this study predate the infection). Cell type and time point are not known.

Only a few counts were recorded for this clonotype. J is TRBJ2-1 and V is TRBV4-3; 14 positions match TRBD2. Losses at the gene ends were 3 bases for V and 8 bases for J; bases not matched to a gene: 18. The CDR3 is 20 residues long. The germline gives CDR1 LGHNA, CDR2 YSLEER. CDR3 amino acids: CASSQAGTSGGPRKVHEQFF. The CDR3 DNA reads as TGCGCCAGCAGCCAGGCCGGGACTAGCGGGGGTCCCAGAAAGGTCCATGAGCAGTTCTTC.

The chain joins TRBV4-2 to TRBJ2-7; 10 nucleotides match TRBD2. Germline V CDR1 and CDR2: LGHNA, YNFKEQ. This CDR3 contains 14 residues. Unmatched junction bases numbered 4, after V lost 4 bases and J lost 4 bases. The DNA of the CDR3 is TGTGCCAGCAGCCCCGGGACTAGCGCGTACGAGCAGTACGTC. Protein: CASSPGTSAYEQYV.

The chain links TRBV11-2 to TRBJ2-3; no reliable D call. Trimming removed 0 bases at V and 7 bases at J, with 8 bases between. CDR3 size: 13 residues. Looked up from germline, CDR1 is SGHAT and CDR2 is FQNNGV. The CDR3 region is CASSLEPGYTQYF. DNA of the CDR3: TGTGCCAGCAGCTTAGAACCCGGATATACGCAGTATTTT.

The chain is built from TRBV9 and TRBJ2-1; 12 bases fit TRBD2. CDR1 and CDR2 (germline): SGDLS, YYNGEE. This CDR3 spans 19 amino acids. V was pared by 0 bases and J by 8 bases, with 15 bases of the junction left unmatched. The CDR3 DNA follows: TGTGCCAGCAGCGTAGCCAGCCCGAATACTAGCGGGGGGAGGTATGAGCAGTTCTTC. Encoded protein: CASSVASPNTSGGRYEQFF.

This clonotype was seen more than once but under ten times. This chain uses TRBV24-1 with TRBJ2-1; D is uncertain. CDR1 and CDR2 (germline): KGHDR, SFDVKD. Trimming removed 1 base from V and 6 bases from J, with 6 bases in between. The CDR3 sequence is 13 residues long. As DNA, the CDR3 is TGTGCCACCAGTGATTTCTTCCTCAATGAGCAGTTCTTC. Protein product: CATSDFFLNEQFF.